One sample yielded the 11 T cell receptor beta chains listed below, sequenced in a study of T-cell reconstitution after alpha-beta-depleted transplantation in children. As it was prepared, the TCRbeta library received unique molecular identifiers. MiXCR was run by TCRdb on the PCR reads, yielding one entry per CDR3 protein. The sample includes around 250,000 distinct CDR3 sequences, about a quarter seen only once; the top ten take roughly 2.7%. Sequencing used PBMCs, obtained before TCRalphabeta/CD19-depleted stem cell transplant. The receptors derive from a girl aged 2-10 years with Fanconi anemia, due to receive a stem cell transplant.

The V gene is TRBV6-2 or TRBV6-3, the J gene TRBJ1-1; D is perhaps TRBD1 (6 bases). CDR3 length equals 14 residues. V gave up 4 bases and J gave up 5 bases, with 14 bases separating them. CDR1 is MNHEY, CDR2 SVGEGT, per germline. The CDR3 nucleotides are TGTGCCAGCAGTTCACAGGGAAGGGGGACTGAAGCTTTCTTT. Amino acid sequence: CASSSQGRGTEAFF.

In DNA form, the CDR3 reads TGCAGCGCGGGAATGAGGGGGCGAGGTGTGTCTACAGATACGCAGTATTTT. It is translated as CSAGMRGRGVSTDTQYF. The chain carries TRBV29-1 and TRBJ2-3; TRBD1 aligns across 7 bases. Germline assignment: CDR1 SQVTM and CDR2 ANQGSEA. This CDR3 comprises 17 residues. Trimming took 7 bases from V and 3 from J; bases not matched to a gene: 19.

The table lists this clonotype with many counts. J is TRBJ1-5 and V is TRBV29-1; 11 nucleotides agree with TRBD1. The CDR3 loop spans 17 amino acids. The junction had 7 bases not matched to a gene; V was cut back by 3 bases and J by 0 bases. CDR1 and CDR2 (germline): SQVTM, ANQGSEA. The CDR3 loop is CSVEWDRGKYSNQPQHF. The CDR3 DNA reads TGCAGCGTTGAGTGGGACAGGGGGAAATATAGCAATCAGCCCCAGCATTTT.

This clonotype was counted at least ten times. The rearrangement uses TRBV7-6 and TRBJ2-1; D not certain. Germline V CDR1 and CDR2: SGHVS, FNYEAQ. Deletions cut 0 bases from V and 9 bases from J, with 12 bases between. CDR3 length: 14 amino acids. This chain's CDR3 is CASSLATRVLEQFF. CDR3 DNA: TGTGCCAGCAGCTTAGCCACGCGAGTGCTTGAGCAGTTCTTC.

The sample holds many counts of this clonotype. This chain joins TRBV6-1 and TRBJ1-1, with D possibly matching TRBD1 (6 bases). The germline V and J ends were trimmed by 6 bases and 3 bases, with 11 bases remaining between them. CDR1 is MNHNS and CDR2 is SASEGT in the germline V gene. This CDR3 spans 13 amino acids. The CDR3, as DNA: TGTGCCAGCAGCTCAAACAGGGACACTGAAGCTTTCTTT. This encodes CASSSNRDTEAFF.

Many counts were recorded for this clonotype. J is TRBJ2-7 and V is TRBV29-1; 8 nucleotides line up with TRBD2. The CDR3 length is 14 residues. V was clipped by 4 bases and J by 2 bases; unmatched bases: 7. In germline, CDR1 is SQVTM, CDR2 ANQGSEA. The CDR3 DNA reads as TGCAGCGTTGTGGGTAGCGGGGAGACCTACGAGCAGTACTTC. This translates into CSVVGSGETYEQYF.

In DNA, the CDR3 is TGCGCCAGCAGTCTCCGAAAGGGAGGGGACACAGATACGCAGTATTTT. It yields the protein CASSLRKGGDTDTQYF. J is TRBJ2-3 and V is TRBV23-1; 7 nucleotides agree with TRBD2. TRBV23-1 is an open reading frame whose function is uncertain. Trimming at V came to 4 bases and at J to 2 bases, leaving 9 bases not matched to a gene. CDR3 length: 16 amino acids.

This clonotype was detected many times. The chain recombines TRBV10-3 with TRBJ2-1; D may correspond to TRBD1 or TRBD2 (5 bases each). Between the trimmed V and J ends, which lost 8 bases and 7 bases, there was a span of 21 bases. Germline lookup yields CDR1 ENHRY and CDR2 SYGVKD. There are 15 residues in the CDR3. CDR3 nucleotides: TGTGCCATCGCACCTGAGGGACGCGCTTTAAATGAGCAGTTCTTC. Translated, it gives CAIAPEGRALNEQFF.

This clonotype was recorded at least ten times. This sequence joins TRBV5-1 and TRBJ2-1; no firm D call. Germline CDR1 and CDR2: SGHRS and YFSETQ. The CDR3 spans 12 residues. The V end lost 1 base, the J end lost 5 bases, and 4 bases lay between the germline ends. CDR3 nucleotide sequence: TGCGCCAGCAGCTTGTCTCACAATGAGCAGTTCTTC. Translated, it gives CASSLSHNEQFF.

Many counts were recorded for this clonotype. V gene TRBV29-1 combines with J gene TRBJ2-5, with D perhaps assigned TRBD1 or TRBD2 (5 bases each). CDR3 size: 12 residues. In germline, CDR1 is SQVTM, CDR2 ANQGSEA. Trimming removed 4 bases at V and 4 bases at J, with 10 bases between. The CDR3 DNA is TGCAGCGTTGTTGAGAGGGGAGAGACCCAGTACTTC. As protein: CSVVERGETQYF.

V and J are TRBV7-6 and TRBJ2-1; unclear D gene. Per germline, CDR1 SGHVS and CDR2 FNYEAQ. V lost 4 bases, J lost 4 bases, and 8 bases lay in between. This CDR3 is 13 amino acids long. The chain's CDR3 is CASSSQEYNEQFF. CDR3 in DNA: TGTGCCAGCAGCTCGCAGGAGTACAATGAGCAGTTCTTC.